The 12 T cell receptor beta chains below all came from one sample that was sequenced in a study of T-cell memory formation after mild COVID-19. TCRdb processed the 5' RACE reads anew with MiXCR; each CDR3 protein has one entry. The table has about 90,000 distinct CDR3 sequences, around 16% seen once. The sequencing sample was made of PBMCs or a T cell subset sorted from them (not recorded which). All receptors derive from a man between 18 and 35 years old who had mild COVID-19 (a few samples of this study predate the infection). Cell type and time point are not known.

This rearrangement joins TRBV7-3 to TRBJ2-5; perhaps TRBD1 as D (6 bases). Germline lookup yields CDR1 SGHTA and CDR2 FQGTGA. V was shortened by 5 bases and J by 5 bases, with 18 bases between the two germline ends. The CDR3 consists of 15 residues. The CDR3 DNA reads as TGTGCCAGCAGCCAGGGGTTGAGGAGCTGGGAGACCCAGTACTTC. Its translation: CASSQGLRSWETQYF.

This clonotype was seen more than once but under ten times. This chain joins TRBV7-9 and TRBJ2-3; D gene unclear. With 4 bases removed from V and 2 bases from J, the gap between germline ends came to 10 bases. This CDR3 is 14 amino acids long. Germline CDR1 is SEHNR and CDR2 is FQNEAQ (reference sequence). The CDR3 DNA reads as TGTGCCAGCAGCTCCGAATTATACACAGATACGCAGTATTTT. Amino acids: CASSSELYTDTQYF.

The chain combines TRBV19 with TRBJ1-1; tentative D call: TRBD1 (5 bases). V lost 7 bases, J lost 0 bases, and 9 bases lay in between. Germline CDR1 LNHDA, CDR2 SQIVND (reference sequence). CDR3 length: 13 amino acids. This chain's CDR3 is CASKGTMNTEAFF. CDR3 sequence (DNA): TGTGCCAGTAAAGGGACCATGAACACTGAAGCTTTCTTT.

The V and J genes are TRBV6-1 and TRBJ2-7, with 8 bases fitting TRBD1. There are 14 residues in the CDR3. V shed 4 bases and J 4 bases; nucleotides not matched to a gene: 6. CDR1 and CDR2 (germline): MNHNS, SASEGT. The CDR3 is CASSVWTGKYEQYV. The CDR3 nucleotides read TGTGCCAGCAGTGTGTGGACAGGGAAATACGAGCAGTACGTC.

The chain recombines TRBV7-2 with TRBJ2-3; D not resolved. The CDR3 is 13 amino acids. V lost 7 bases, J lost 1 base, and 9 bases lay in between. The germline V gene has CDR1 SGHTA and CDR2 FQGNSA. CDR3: CASTPGRTDTQYF. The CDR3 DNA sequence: TGTGCCAGCACCCCTGGTCGCACAGATACGCAGTATTTT.

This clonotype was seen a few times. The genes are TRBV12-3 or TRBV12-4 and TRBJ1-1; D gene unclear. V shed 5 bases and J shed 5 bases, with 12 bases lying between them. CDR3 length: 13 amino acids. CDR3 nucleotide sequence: TGTGCCAGCAGTCCGGGTCGGGTAACTGAAGCTTTCTTT. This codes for CASSPGRVTEAFF.

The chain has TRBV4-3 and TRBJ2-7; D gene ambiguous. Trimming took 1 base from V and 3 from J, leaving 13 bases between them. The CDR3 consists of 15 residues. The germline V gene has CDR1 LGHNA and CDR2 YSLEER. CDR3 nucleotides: TGCGCCAGCAGCCAAGTTTACCCGATCCTCTACGAGCAGTACTTC. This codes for CASSQVYPILYEQYF.

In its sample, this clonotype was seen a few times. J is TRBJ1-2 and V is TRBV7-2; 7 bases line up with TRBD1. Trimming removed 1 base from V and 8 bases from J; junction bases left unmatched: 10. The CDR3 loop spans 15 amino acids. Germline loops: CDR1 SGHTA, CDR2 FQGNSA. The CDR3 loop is CASSLGIGGAYGYTF. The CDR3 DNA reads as TGTGCCAGCAGCTTAGGGATAGGGGGCGCATACGGCTACACCTTC.

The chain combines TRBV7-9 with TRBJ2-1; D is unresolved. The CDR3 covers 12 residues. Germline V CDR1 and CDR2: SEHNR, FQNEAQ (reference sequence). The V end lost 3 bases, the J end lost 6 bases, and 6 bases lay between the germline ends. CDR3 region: CASSFSANEQFF. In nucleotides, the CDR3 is TGTGCCAGCAGCTTTTCGGCCAATGAGCAGTTCTTC.

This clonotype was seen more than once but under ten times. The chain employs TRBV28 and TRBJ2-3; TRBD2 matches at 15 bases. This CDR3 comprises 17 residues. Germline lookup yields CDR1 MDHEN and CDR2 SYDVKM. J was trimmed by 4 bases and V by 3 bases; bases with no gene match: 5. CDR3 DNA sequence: TGTGCCAGCAGTTTGGGACTAGCGGGGGGTGAGTCAGATACGCAGTATTTT. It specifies CASSLGLAGGESDTQYF.

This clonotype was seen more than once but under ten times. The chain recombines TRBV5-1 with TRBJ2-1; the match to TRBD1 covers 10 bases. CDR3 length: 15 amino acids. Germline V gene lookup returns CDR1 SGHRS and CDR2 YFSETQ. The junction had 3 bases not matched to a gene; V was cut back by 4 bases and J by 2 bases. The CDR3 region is CASSGGTGAYNEQFF. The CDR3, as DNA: TGCGCCAGCAGCGGCGGGACAGGGGCCTACAATGAGCAGTTCTTC.

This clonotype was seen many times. CDR3 DNA: TGTGCCAGCAGCTTAGTTGGACCCAAGGGGATCGATACGCAGTATTTT. It encodes CASSLVGPKGIDTQYF. The V and J genes are TRBV7-9 and TRBJ2-3, with a possible D match to TRBD1 (5 bases). Trimming removed 1 base from V and 6 bases from J, with 17 bases in between. Germline V CDR1 and CDR2: SEHNR, FQNEAQ (reference sequence). This CDR3 is built from 16 residues.